This T cell receptor beta chain is from a study of blood T cell repertoires in COVID-19. Study overall: Collection of acute and convalescent COVID-19 samples took place in the United States, Italy and Spain. T cells, B-cell-depleted T cells, or PBMCs supplied cDNA or gDNA.

Per the original data handling: Nucleated cell number was recorded as an estimate derived from reference gene primer amplification. Clones were sequenced by immunoSEQ multiplex PCR, and TCRdb holds only the in-frame ones, with some missing. V and J calls and clone size are those listed in that table; D and trimming were worked out from the DNA. The sample lists about 78,000 clones, more than 70% occurring once. Germline loops: CDR1 MNHEY, CDR2 SVGAGI. Trimming pared 1 base from V and 4 bases from J, leaving 10 bases between. CDR3 length: 14 amino acids. This clone was observed a single time. The chain links TRBV6-5 to TRBJ1-1; a weak D match, TRBD1 (5 bases). Sequencing input: peripheral blood. The sequence was collected from a man between 65 and 80 years old with active or convalescent COVID-19. CDR3 amino acids: CASSYFYRSTEAFF. CDR3 bases: TGTGCCAGCAGTTACTTTTACAGGAGCACTGAAGCTTTCTTT.